The 16 T cell receptor beta chains presented below share a single source sample, sequenced in a study of identical twins. MiXCR, applied by TCRdb to the 5' RACE reads, yields one record per CDR3 protein. The sample holds some 590,000 distinct CDR3 sequences, 9.5% to 10% seen once. This same sample was also part of a study on yellow fever vaccine responses in identical twins.

What was sequenced was PBMCs. These receptors came from a young woman in good health.

This clonotype occurred many times. J is TRBJ2-2 and V is TRBV7-8; 12 bases map to TRBD2. Germline CDR1 is SGHVS and CDR2 is FQNEAQ. The CDR3 totals 17 residues. The V and J ends lost 1 base and 7 bases, in that order; junction bases with no gene match: 7. CDR3 loop: CASSLGYTSGRLGELFF. DNA of the CDR3: TGTGCCAGCAGCTTAGGATATACTAGCGGGAGGCTCGGGGAGCTGTTTTTT.

Many counts were recorded for this clonotype. This chain uses TRBV9 with TRBJ2-5; 8 nucleotides line up with TRBD1. CDR1 SGDLS and CDR2 YYNGEE come from the germline V gene. V shed 0 bases and J 5 bases; nucleotides not matched to a gene: 6. The CDR3 loop spans 15 amino acids. CDR3 in amino acids: CASSVDGRGQETQYF. CDR3 in DNA: TGTGCCAGCAGCGTAGACGGCAGGGGGCAGGAGACCCAGTACTTC.

This clonotype was detected ten times or more. The chain is built from TRBV20-1 and TRBJ2-1; 7 bases map to TRBD2. Trimming took 3 bases from V and 4 from J; bases not matched to a gene: 9. Germline V gene sequence: CDR1 DFQATT, CDR2 SNEGSKA (reference sequence). The CDR3 is 15 residues long. The CDR3 region has the DNA TGCAGTGCTAGGCTCCTAGCGGAAATTTACAATGAGCAGTTCTTC. Translation gives CSARLLAEIYNEQFF.

Many counts were recorded for this clonotype. The rearrangement links TRBV10-3 to TRBJ2-1, with D possibly being TRBD1 or TRBD2 (5 bases each). This CDR3 has 11 residues. The V end lost 11 bases, the J end lost 6 bases, and 11 bases lay between the germline ends. Germline CDR1 reads ENHRY; CDR2 reads SYGVKD. The CDR3 DNA follows: TGTGCCGTAGACAGCGGCAATGAGCAGTTCTTC. As protein: CAVDSGNEQFF.

The chain employs TRBV3-1 and TRBJ2-7; 7 nucleotides align to TRBD2. Trimming took 5 bases from V and 0 from J; bases not matched to a gene: 4. Germline CDR1 is LGHDT and CDR2 is YNNKEL (reference sequence). This CDR3 has 14 amino acids. CDR3 sequence reads: CASSSTSDSYEQYF. Here the CDR3 DNA reads TGTGCCAGCAGCTCTACTAGCGACTCCTACGAGCAGTACTTC.

There are a few counts of this clonotype. V gene TRBV28 combines with J gene TRBJ2-5; D is undetermined. CDR1 and CDR2 from the germline V gene are MDHEN and SYDVKM. The CDR3 length is 12 residues. The V end lost 7 bases, the J end lost 0 bases, and 6 bases lay between the germline ends. As DNA, the CDR3 is TGTGCCAGCATGGGGTACCAAGAGACCCAGTACTTC. Protein sequence: CASMGYQETQYF.

The V call is TRBV12-3 or TRBV12-4, the J call TRBJ2-4; TRBD2 agrees at 8 bases. V shed 3 bases, J shed 0 bases, and the junction held 4 bases outside the gene matches. The CDR3 runs to 16 residues. The CDR3, as DNA: TGTGCCAGCAGTTTGTCTAGCGGGTTAGCCAAAAACATTCAGTACTTC. This sequence encodes CASSLSSGLAKNIQYF.

About this clonotype: This may come from a read error, since a much larger clone is one base off. The V call is TRBV7-3, the J call TRBJ2-7; TRBD2 aligns across 11 bases. CDR3 length: 17 amino acids. Looked up from germline, CDR1 is SGHTA and CDR2 is FQGTGA. V lost 6 bases to trimming and J lost 7 bases; unmatched junction nucleotides: 17. The CDR3 is CASSPKGLAGGLMEQYF. The CDR3 nucleotides are TGTGCCAGCAGTCCTAAGGGGCTAGCGGGAGGACTGATGGAGCAGTACTTC.

The chain is built from TRBV4-2 and TRBJ2-5; either TRBD1 or TRBD2 may supply D (6 bases each). The V gene lost 1 base and the J gene lost 4 bases, with 13 bases spanning the gap. From germline, CDR1 is LGHNA and CDR2 YNFKEQ. The CDR3 extends over 15 amino acids. CDR3 in amino acids: CASSQAIGGGETQYF. The CDR3 DNA reads TGTGCCAGCAGCCAAGCCATTGGAGGGGGAGAGACCCAGTACTTC.

The chain has TRBV11-2 and TRBJ2-4; D is unresolved. CDR1 SGHAT and CDR2 FQNNGV come from the germline V gene. CDR3 length: 17 residues. V lost 0 bases and J 0 bases, leaving 12 bases between the germline ends. The CDR3 region has the DNA TGTGCCAGCAGCTTAGAGGGGAATCTACAAGCCAAAAACATTCAGTACTTC. Amino acids: CASSLEGNLQAKNIQYF.

This clonotype was counted between two and nine times. The chain employs TRBV7-9 and TRBJ2-5; D possibly matches TRBD1 or TRBD2 (5 bases each). This CDR3 has 14 amino acids. Trimming pared 2 bases from V and 3 bases from J, leaving 10 bases between. Germline V gene lookup returns CDR1 SEHNR and CDR2 FQNEAQ (reference sequence). The chain's CDR3 is CASSLSVGEETQYF. The CDR3 region has the DNA TGTGCCAGCAGCTTAAGTGTGGGGGAAGAGACCCAGTACTTC.

This clonotype appeared a few times. The CDR3 loop is CASSNDGQIYEQYF. The CDR3 DNA reads TGTGCCAGCTCTAATGACGGACAGATTTACGAGCAGTACTTC. This chain uses TRBV18 with TRBJ2-7; D may be TRBD1 (6 bases). Deletions cut 6 bases from V and 4 bases from J, with 16 bases between. CDR1 is KGHSH, CDR2 LQKENI, per germline. The CDR3 is 14 residues long.

This clonotype has more than one count but fewer than ten. The CDR3 DNA sequence: TGTGCCAGCAGTTTCAGAGACACAGATACGCAGTATTTT. Translating it yields CASSFRDTDTQYF. V gene TRBV27 combines with J gene TRBJ2-3; D ambiguous. The CDR3 extends over 13 amino acids. The V gene's germline CDR1 is MNHEY and CDR2 SMNVEV (reference sequence). V was pared by 3 bases and J by 2 bases, with 6 bases between.

This clonotype was recorded many times. The chain employs TRBV18 and TRBJ1-5, with 8 bases aligning to TRBD1. CDR1 and CDR2 from the germline V gene are KGHSH and LQKENI. CDR3 size: 17 residues. J lost 5 bases, V lost 5 bases, and 14 bases had no gene match. Written as DNA, the CDR3 is TGTGCCAGCTCAGACCCAGGGGGCAATAGAAGGGATCAGCCCCAGCATTTT. Translating it yields CASSDPGGNRRDQPQHF.

DNA of the CDR3: TGTGCCAGCAGCCCGACAGGGGGCGCTACTGGGGCCAACGTCCTGACTTTC. Amino acids: CASSPTGGATGANVLTF. The chain uses TRBV7-2 and TRBJ2-6, with 10 bases lining up with TRBD1. This CDR3 has 17 amino acids. V dropped 5 bases and J dropped 2; count of bases not matched to a gene: 6. The germline CDR1 and CDR2 sequences are SGHTA and FQGNSA.

This rearrangement joins TRBV7-9 to TRBJ2-6; 9 bases line up with TRBD1. The trim removed 3 bases at V and 2 bases at J, leaving 2 bases unmatched. Germline assignment: CDR1 SEHNR and CDR2 FQNEAQ (reference sequence). This CDR3 is 16 amino acids long. This CDR3 reads CASSFTGGAGANVLTF. The CDR3 DNA follows: TGTGCCAGCAGCTTCACAGGGGGCGCTGGGGCCAACGTCCTGACTTTC. Combining the CDR3 with reference TRBV7-9 and TRBJ2-6 gives the whole variable domain DTGVSQNPRHKITKRGQNVTFRCDPISEHNRLYWYRQTLGQGPEFLTYFQNEAQLEKSRLLSDRFSAERPKGSFSTLEIQRTEQGDSAMYLCASSFTGGAGANVLTFGAGSRLTVL.